What follows is one T cell receptor (beta chain) and its context. Its antigen is undetermined. These data belong to a study of shared clonotypes between healthy human individuals. Study-level findings and limits: Unshared clonotypes carried lower generation probabilities than those common to all four donors. Larger richness was generally estimated for naive than memory subsets. Across a handful of donors, naive CD4 shared around 5.4%, naive CD8 over 3%, memory CD4 roughly 2.5%, memory CD8 0.4% to 0.5%.

The junction had 10 bases not matched to a gene; V was cut back by 2 bases and J by 14 bases. The CDR3 is made up of 14 amino acids. The germline CDR1 and CDR2 sequences are SEHNR and FQNEAQ (reference sequence). Terminally differentiated effector memory CD45RA+ cells were excluded by CCR7 positive selection of CD45RO-negative cells. The donor population consisted of healthy HIV-negative adults with no recent acute infections or vaccinations. Assay used: immunoSEQ multiplex PCR; TCRdb lists only in-frame clones, some missing. The sample includes about 2.2 million clones, 93% of them seen just once. The clonotype originates from a man aged 18 to 29 in good health. Some clones in this sample may be carry-over from other donors' samples. The sample comprised naive CD8+ T cells from PBMCs. The chain carries TRBV7-9 and TRBJ2-3; TRBD2 matches 10 bases. The CDR3 region has the DNA TGTGCCAGCAGCTTAAATCCCCAGCGGGAGGGGTGGTATTTT. Translating gives CASSLNPQREGWYF.